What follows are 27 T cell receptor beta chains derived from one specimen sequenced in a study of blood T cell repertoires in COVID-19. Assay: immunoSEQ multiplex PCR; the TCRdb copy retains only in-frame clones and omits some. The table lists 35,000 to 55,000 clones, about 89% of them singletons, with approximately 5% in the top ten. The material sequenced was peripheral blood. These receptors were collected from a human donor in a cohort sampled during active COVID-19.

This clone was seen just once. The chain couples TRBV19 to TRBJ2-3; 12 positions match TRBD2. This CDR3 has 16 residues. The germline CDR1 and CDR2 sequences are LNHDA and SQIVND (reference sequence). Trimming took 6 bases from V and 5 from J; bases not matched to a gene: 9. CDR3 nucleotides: TGTGCCAGTAGCCCAGGGTCGACTAGCGGGAGAGATACGCAGTATTTT. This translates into CASSPGSTSGRDTQYF. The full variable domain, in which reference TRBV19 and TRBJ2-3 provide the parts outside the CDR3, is DGGITQSPKYLFRKEGQNVTLSCEQNLNHDAMYWYRQDPGQGLRLIYYSQIVNDFQKGDIAEGYSVSREKKESFPLTVTSAQKNPTAFYLCASSPGSTSGRDTQYFGPGTRLTVL.

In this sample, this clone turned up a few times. Here the CDR3 DNA reads TGTGCCAGCAGCTTAGCCCAAAATCAGCCCCAGCATTTT. It yields the protein CASSLAQNQPQHF. This sequence joins TRBV7-6 and TRBJ1-5; D is unclear. The CDR3 runs 13 residues. The V end lost 0 bases, the J end lost 4 bases, and 4 bases lay between the germline ends. Germline loops: CDR1 SGHVS, CDR2 FNYEAQ.

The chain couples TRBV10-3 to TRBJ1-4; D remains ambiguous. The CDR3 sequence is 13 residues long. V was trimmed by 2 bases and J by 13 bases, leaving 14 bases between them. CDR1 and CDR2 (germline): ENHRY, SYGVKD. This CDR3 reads CAISERESAILFF. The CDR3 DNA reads TGTGCCATCAGTGAGAGGGAGTCGGCGATACTGTTTTTT.

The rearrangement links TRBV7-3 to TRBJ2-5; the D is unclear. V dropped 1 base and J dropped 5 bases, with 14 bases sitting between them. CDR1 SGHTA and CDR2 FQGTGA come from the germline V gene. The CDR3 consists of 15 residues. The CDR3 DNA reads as TGTGCCAGCAGCTTAAGGTTCGGGTCGAGGGAGACCCAGTACTTC. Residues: CASSLRFGSRETQYF. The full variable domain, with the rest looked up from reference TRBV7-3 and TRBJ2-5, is GAGVSQTPSNKVTEKGKYVELRCDPISGHTALYWYRQSLGQGPEFLIYFQGTGAADDSGLPNDRFFAVRPEGSVSTLKIQRTERGDSAVYLCASSLRFGSRETQYFGPGTRLLVL.

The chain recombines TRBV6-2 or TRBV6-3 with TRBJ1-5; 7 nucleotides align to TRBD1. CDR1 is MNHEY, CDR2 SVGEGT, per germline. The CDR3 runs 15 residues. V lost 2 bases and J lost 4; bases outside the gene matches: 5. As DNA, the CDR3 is TGTGCCAGCAGTTACGGTCAGGGGGAAAATCAGCCCCAGCATTTT. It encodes CASSYGQGENQPQHF.

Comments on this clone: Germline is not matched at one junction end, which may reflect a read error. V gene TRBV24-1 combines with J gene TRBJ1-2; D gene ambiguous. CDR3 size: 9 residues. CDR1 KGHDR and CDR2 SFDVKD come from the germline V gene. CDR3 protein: CATSVDLPF. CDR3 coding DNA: TGTGCCACCAGTGTAGATCTTCCCTTC.

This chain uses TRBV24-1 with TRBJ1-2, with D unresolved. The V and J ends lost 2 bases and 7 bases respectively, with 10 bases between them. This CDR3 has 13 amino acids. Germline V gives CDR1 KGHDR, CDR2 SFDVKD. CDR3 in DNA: TGTGCCACCAGTGATTGGGCCGACGGTGGCTACACCTTC. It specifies CATSDWADGGYTF.

The CDR3 reads CASSLGGRAWSEQFF. The CDR3 DNA reads TGTGCCAGCAGCTTAGGTGGGAGGGCCTGGAGTGAGCAGTTCTTC. The V and J genes are TRBV7-2 and TRBJ2-1, with 7 nucleotides matching TRBD2. Germline CDR1 reads SGHTA; CDR2 reads FQGNSA. V gave up 1 base and J gave up 9 bases; unmatched junction bases: 9. The CDR3 has 15 amino acids.

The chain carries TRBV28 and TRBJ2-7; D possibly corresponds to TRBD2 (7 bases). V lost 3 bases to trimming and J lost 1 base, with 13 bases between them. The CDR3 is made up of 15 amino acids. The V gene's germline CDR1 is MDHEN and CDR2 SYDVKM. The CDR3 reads CASSLGGGASYEQYF. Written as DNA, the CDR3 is TGTGCCAGCAGTTTGGGGGGGGGCGCATCCTACGAGCAGTACTTC.

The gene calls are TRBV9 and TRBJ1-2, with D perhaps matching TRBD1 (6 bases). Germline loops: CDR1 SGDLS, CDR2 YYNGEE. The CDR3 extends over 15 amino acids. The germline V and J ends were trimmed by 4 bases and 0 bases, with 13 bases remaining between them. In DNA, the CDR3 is TGTGCCAGCAGCCAACAGGGCTCCACTAACTATGGCTACACCTTC. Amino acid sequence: CASSQQGSTNYGYTF.

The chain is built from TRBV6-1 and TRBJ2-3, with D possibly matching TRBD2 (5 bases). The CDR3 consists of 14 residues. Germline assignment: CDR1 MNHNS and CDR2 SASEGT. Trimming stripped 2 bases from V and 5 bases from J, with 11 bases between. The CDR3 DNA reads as TGTGCCAGCAGTGAACGAGGGTTCGGAGATACGCAGTATTTT. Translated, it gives CASSERGFGDTQYF.

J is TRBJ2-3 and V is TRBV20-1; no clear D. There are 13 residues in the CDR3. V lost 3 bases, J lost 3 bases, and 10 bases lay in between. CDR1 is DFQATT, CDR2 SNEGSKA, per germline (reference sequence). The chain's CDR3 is CSASNPSTDTQYF. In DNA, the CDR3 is TGCAGTGCTAGTAACCCTAGTACAGATACGCAGTATTTT.

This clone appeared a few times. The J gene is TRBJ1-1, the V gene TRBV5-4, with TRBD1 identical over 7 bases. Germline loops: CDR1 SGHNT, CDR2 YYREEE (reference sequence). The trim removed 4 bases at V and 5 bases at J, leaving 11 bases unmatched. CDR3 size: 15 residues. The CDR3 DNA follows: TGTGCCAGCAGCAGCAGGGGGAGAGGTTGGACTGAAGCTTTCTTT. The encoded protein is CASSSRGRGWTEAFF. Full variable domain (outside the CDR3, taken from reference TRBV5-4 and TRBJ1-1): ETGVTQSPTHLIKTRGQQVTLRCSSQSGHNTVSWYQQALGQGPQFIFQYYREEENGRGNFPPRFSGLQFPNYSSELNVNALELDDSALYLCASSSRGRGWTEAFFGQGTRLTVV.

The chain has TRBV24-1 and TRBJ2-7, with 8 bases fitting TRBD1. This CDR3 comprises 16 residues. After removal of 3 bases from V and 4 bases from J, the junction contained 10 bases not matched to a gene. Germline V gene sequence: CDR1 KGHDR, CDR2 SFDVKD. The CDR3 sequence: CATSDPTRTGRYEQYF. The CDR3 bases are TGTGCCACCAGTGATCCTACTAGGACAGGGCGGTACGAGCAGTACTTC.

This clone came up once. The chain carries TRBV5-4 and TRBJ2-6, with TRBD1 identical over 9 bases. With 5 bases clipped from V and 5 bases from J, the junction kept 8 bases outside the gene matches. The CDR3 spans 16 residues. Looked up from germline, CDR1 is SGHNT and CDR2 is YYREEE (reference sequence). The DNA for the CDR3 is TGTGCCAGCAGACCCGGGACAGGGTTTAGGGCCAACGTCCTGACTTTC. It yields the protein CASRPGTGFRANVLTF.

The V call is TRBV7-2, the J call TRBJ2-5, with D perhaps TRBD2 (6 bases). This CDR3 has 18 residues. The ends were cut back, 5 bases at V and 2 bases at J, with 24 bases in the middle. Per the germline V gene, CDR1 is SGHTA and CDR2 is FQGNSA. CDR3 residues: CASSQAVVGLAVQETQYF. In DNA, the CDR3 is TGTGCCAGCAGCCAAGCCGTCGTGGGCTTAGCGGTACAAGAGACCCAGTACTTC.

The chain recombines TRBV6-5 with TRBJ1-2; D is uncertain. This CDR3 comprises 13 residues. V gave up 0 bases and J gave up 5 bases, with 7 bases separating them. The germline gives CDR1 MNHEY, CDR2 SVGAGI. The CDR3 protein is CASSYSRRYGYTF. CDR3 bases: TGTGCCAGCAGTTACTCCCGGAGGTATGGCTACACCTTC.

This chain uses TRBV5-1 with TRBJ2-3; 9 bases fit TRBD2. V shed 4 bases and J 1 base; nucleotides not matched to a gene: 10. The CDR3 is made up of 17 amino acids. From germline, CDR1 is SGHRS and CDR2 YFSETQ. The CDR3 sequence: CASSAGTSHGRTDTQYF. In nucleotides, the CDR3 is TGCGCCAGCAGCGCCGGGACTAGCCATGGGCGCACAGATACGCAGTATTTT. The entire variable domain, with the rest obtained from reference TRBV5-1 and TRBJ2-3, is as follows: KAGVTQTPRYLIKTRGQQVTLSCSPISGHRSVSWYQQTPGQGLQFLFEYFSETQRNKGNFPGRFSGRQFSNSRSEMNVSTLELGDSALYLCASSAGTSHGRTDTQYFGPGTRLTVL.

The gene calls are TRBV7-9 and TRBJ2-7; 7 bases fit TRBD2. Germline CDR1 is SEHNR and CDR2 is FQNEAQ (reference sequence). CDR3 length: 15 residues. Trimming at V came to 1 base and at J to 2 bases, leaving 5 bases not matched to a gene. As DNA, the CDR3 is TGTGCCAGCAGCTTAGGAGCGGGGCCAGCCTACGAGCAGTACTTC. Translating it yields CASSLGAGPAYEQYF. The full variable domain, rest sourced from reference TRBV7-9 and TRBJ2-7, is DTGVSQNPRHKITKRGQNVTFRCDPISEHNRLYWYRQTLGQGPEFLTYFQNEAQLEKSRLLSDRFSAERPKGSFSTLEIQRTEQGDSAMYLCASSLGAGPAYEQYFGPGTRLTVT.

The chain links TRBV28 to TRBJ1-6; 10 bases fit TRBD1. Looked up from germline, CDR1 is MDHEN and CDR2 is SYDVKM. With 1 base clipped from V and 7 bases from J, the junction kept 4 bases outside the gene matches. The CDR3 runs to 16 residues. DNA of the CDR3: TGTGCCAGCAGTTTATTAGTGGGACAGGGGAATTCACCCCTCCACTTT. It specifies CASSLLVGQGNSPLHF.

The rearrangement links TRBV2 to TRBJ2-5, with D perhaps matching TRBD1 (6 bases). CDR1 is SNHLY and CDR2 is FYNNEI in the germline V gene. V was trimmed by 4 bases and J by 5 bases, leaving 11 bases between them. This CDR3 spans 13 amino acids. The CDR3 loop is CASSGGLSETQYF. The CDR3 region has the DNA TGTGCCAGCAGTGGGGGGCTTTCGGAGACCCAGTACTTC. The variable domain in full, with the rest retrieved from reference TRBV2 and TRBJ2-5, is EPEVTQTPSHQVTQMGQEVILRCVPISNHLYFYWYRQILGQKVEFLVSFYNNEISEKSEIFDDQFSVERPDGSNFTLKIRSTKLEDSAMYFCASSGGLSETQYFGPGTRLLVL.

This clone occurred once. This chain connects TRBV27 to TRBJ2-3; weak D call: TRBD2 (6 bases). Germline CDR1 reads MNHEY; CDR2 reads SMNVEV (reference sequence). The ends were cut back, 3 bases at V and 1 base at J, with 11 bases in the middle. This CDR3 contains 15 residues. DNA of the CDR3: TGTGCCAGCAGTTTTCCCGGGAGTGGCACAGATACGCAGTATTTT. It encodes CASSFPGSGTDTQYF.

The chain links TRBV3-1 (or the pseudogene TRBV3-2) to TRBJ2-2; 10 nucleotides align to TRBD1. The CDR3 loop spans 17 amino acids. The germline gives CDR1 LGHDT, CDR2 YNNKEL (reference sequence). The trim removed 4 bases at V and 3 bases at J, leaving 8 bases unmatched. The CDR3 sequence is CASSPHGTGDDTGELFF. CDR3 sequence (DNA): TGTGCCAGCAGCCCGCACGGGACAGGGGATGACACCGGGGAGCTGTTTTTT.

The CDR3 DNA reads TGTGCCAGCAGCTTACGCCTACACGGGGCCAAAAACATTCAGTACTTC. Protein product: CASSLRLHGAKNIQYF. The V gene is TRBV5-6, the J gene TRBJ2-4; no definite D call. Trimming took off 2 bases at V and 1 base at J, with 13 bases between the two ends. The germline gives CDR1 SGHDT, CDR2 YYEEEE. This CDR3 is built from 16 residues.

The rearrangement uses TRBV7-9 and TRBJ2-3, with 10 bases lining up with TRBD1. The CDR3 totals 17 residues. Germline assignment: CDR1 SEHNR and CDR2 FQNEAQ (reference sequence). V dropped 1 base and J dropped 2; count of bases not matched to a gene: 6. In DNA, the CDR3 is TGTGCCAGCAGCTTAGGACAGGGGGCTGGGGCCACAGATACGCAGTATTTT. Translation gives CASSLGQGAGATDTQYF.

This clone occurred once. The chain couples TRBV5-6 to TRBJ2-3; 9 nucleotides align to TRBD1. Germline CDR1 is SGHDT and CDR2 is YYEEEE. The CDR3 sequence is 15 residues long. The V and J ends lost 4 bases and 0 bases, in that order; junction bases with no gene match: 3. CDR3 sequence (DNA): TGTGCCAGCAGCCACGGACAGGGGAGCACAGATACGCAGTATTTT. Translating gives CASSHGQGSTDTQYF. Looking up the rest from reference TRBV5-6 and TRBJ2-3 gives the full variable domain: DAGVTQSPTHLIKTRGQQVTLRCSPKSGHDTVSWYQQALGQGPQFIFQYYEEEERQRGNFPDRFSGHQFPNYSSELNVNALLLGDSALYLCASSHGQGSTDTQYFGPGTRLTVL.

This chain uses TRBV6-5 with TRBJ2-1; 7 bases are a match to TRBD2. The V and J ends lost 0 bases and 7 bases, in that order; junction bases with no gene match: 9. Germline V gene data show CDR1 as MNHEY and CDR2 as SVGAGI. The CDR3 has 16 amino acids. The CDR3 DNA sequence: TGTGCCAGCAGTTACTCTTGGCGGGAGTCTGGAAATGAGCAGTTCTTC. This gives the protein CASSYSWRESGNEQFF.